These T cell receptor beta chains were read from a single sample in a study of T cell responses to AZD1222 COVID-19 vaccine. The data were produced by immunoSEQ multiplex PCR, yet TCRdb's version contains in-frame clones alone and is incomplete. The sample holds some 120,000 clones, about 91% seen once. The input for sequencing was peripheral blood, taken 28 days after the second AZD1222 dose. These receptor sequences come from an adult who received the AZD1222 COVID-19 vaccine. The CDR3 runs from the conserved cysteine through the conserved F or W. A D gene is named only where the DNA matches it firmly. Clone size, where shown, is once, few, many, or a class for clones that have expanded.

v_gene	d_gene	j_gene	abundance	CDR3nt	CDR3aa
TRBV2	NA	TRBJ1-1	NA	TGTGCCAGCAGTGAAAGAACTCCTGAAGCTTTCTTT	CASSERTPEAFF
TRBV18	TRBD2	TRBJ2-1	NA	TGTGCCAGCTCACCCGGGACTAGCGGGATTAATGAGCAGTTCTTC	CASSPGTSGINEQFF
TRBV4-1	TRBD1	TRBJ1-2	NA	TGCGCCAGCAGCCTTGGGACAGGCCCTGGGGATGGCTACACCTTC	CASSLGTGPGDGYTF
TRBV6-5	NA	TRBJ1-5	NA	TGTGCCAGCGCGACCTACAATCAGCCCCAGCATTTT	CASATYNQPQHF
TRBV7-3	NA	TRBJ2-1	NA	TGTGCCAGCAGATTGGGGTTGGGGGTCTATGAGCAGTTCTTC	CASRLGLGVYEQFF
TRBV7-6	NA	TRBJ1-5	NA	TGTGCCAGCAGTTCAACGGAGAGTATTTCTTCGCCCCAGCATTTT	CASSSTESISSPQHF
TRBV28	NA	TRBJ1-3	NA	TGTGCCAGCAGTTCAACTGGCCTGAAGAGGGGAAACACCATATATTTT	CASSSTGLKRGNTIYF
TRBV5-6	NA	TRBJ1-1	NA	TGTGCCAGCAGCTTAGACCGCCGGAGCACTGAAGCTTTCTTT	CASSLDRRSTEAFF
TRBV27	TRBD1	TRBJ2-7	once	TGTGCCAGCAGACACACGGGACAGGGTCTTGACGAGCAGTACTTC	CASRHTGQGLDEQYF
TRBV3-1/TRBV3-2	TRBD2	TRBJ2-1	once	TGTGCCAGCAGCCAAGTCTCTTCCCTGGGGGGGGAGCAGTTCTTC	CASSQVSSLGGEQFF
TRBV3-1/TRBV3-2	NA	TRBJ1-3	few	TGTGCCAGCAGCCTCCGGACAGGAAACACCATATATTTT	CASSLRTGNTIYF
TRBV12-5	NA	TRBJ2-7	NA	TGTGCTAGTGGTCGTCAGGGCCACGAGCAGTACTTC	CASGRQGHEQYF
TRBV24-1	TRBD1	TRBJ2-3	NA	TGTGCCACCAGTGATACGACAGGGGGCCAGATCACAGATACGCAGTATTTT	CATSDTTGGQITDTQYF
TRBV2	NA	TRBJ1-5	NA	TGTGCCAGCAGTGAACAGGGGAGTTCGAATCAGCCCCAGCATTTT	CASSEQGSSNQPQHF
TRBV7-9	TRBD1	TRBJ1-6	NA	TGTGCCAGCAGACCCGGACAGGCCGGAGGTTCACCCCTCCACTTT	CASRPGQAGGSPLHF
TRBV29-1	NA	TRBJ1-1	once	TGCAGCGCAAGACCGATGAACACTGAAGCTTTCTTT	CSARPMNTEAFF
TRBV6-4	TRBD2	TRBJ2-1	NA	TGTGCCAGCAGTGACGGGACTAGCTCCTACAATGAGCAGTTCTTC	CASSDGTSSYNEQFF
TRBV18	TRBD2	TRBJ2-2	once	TGTGCCAGCTCTCCCGGGACTAGCGGGAGAGGAGGCACCGGGGAGCTGTTTTTT	CASSPGTSGRGGTGELFF
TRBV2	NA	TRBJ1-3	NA	TGTGCCAGCAGTGACAGGTTCTCCTCTGGAAACACCATATATTTT	CASSDRFSSGNTIYF
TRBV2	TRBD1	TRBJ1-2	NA	TGTGCCAGCAGGGTACAAAAAAGGGACAGAACTCAACAGACTAACTATGGCTACACCTTC	CASRVQKRDRTQQTNYGYTF
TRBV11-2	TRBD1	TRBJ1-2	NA	TGTGCCAGCAGCTTACGCCGCAGGGGGTTGGAAGGCTACACCTTC	CASSLRRRGLEGYTF
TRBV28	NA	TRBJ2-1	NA	TGTGCCAGCACCTCCGGGCACGGTTCCTACAATGAGCAGTTCTTC	CASTSGHGSYNEQFF
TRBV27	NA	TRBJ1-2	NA	TGTGCCAGCAGCCCAGGGACGTATGGTGGCTACACCTTC	CASSPGTYGGYTF
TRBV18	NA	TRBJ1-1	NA	TGTGCCAGCTCACCGGACCCTTTGGCAGCTTTCTTT	CASSPDPLAAFF
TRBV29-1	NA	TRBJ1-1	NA	TGCAGCGTGCTACAGGAGCCGTACACTGAAGCTTTCTTT	CSVLQEPYTEAFF
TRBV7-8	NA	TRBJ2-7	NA	TGTGCCAGCAGCAAAAACCGGGACATGTACGATCAGTACTTC	CASSKNRDMYDQYF
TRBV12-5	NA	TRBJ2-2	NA	TGTGCTAGTGGTTTGGACCAGGGTGGGGAGCTGTTTTTT	CASGLDQGGELFF
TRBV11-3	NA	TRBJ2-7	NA	TGTGCCAGCAGCCCAGACAGCCTTTCCTACGAGCAGTACTTC	CASSPDSLSYEQYF
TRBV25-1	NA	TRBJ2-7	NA	TGTGCCAGCAGTGAGACCTACGAGCAGTACTTC	CASSETYEQYF
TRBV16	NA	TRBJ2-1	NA	TGTGCCAGCAGCCAATCACCCAGACTAGAGTTCTTC	CASSQSPRLEFF
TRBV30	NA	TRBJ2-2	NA	TGTGCCTGGAGCATTAACGCGAACACCGGGGAGCTGTTTTTT	CAWSINANTGELFF
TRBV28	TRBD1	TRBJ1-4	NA	TGTGCCAGCAGGCGCACAGGGGGCGCCATTTCTTCTTTTTCTGAAAAACTGTTTTTT	CASRRTGGAISSFSEKLFF
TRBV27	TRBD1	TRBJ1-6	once	TGTGCCAGCAGTCCTCGGACAGGGTCTAATTCACCCCTCCACTTT	CASSPRTGSNSPLHF
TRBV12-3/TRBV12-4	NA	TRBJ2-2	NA	TGTGCCAGCAGTTTAGTAGTCCCCGGGGAGCTGTTTTTT	CASSLVVPGELFF
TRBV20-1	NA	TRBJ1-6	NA	TGCAGTGCTAGAGGGGGTTCACCCCTCCACTTT	CSARGGSPLHF
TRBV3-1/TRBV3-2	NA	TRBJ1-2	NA	TGTGCCAGCAGCCAAGAGTGGGCCTGGGGGGGAGGCTACACCTTC	CASSQEWAWGGGYTF
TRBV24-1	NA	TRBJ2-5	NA	TGTGCCACCAGTGATTTGGCCCAAGAGACCCAGTACTTC	CATSDLAQETQYF
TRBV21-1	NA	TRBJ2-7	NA	TGTGCCAGAGGCCGGGGGACCCCCTACGAGCAGTACTTC	CARGRGTPYEQYF
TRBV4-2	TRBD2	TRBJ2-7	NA	TGTGCCAGCAGCCAAGATACTAGCGGGATATACGAGCAGTACTTC	CASSQDTSGIYEQYF
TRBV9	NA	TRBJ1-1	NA	TGTGCCAGCAGCGTAGTGCTAGGGCGGAACACTGAAGCTTTCTTT	CASSVVLGRNTEAFF
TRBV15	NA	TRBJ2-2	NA	TGTGCCACCAGCAGAGGGGATAACACCGGGGAGCTGTTTTTT	CATSRGDNTGELFF
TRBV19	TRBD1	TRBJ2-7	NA	TGTGCCAGTAGAGATACCGGGACAGGGAGACACGAGCAGTACTTC	CASRDTGTGRHEQYF
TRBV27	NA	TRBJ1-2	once	TGTGCCAGCAGTTTCGTGGGGGTATGGGGCTACACCTTC	CASSFVGVWGYTF
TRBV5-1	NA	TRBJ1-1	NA	TGCGCCAGCAGCTTGGGGGTTTGGGGCACTGAAGCTTTCTTT	CASSLGVWGTEAFF
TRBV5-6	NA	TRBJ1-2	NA	TGTGCCAGCAGCTTACAAAGGGAACGGTGGGGCTACACCTTC	CASSLQRERWGYTF
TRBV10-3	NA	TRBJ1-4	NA	TGTGCCATCAGTGAGCGCGCCGAAAATGAAAAACTGTTTTTT	CAISERAENEKLFF
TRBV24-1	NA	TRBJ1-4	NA	TGTGCCACCTACCCTAATGAAAAACTGTTTTTT	CATYPNEKLFF
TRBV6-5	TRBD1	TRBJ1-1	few	TGTGCCAGCAGTTATAACAGGGGATACGATGAAGCTTTCTTT	CASSYNRGYDEAFF
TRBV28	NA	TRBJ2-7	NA	TGTGCCAGCAGTTTAGGGGGATACGAGCAGTACTTC	CASSLGGYEQYF
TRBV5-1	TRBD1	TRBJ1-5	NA	TGCGCCAGCAGCCCCGGACAGGGGCCCTTTCAGCCCCAGCATTTT	CASSPGQGPFQPQHF
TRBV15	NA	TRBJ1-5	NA	TGTGCCACCAGCAGAGGAGACAGTTATCAGCCCCAGCATTTT	CATSRGDSYQPQHF
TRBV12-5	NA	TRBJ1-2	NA	TGTGCTAGTGGTTTGGGGCTACAGGGAAATGGCTACACCTTC	CASGLGLQGNGYTF
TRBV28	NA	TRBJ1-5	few	TGTGCCAGCAGTGCCGACGACACCCCTAGCAATCAGCCCCAGCATTTT	CASSADDTPSNQPQHF
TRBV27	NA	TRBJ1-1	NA	TGTGCCAGCAGTAGCAGGGGTTGGGGTAACACTGAAGCTTTCTTT	CASSSRGWGNTEAFF
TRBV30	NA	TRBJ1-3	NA	TGTGCCTGGTTGGAGCCTGGAAACACCATATATTTT	CAWLEPGNTIYF
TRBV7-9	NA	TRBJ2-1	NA	TGTGCCAGCAGCCTACGCGAGGAGCAGTTCTTC	CASSLREEQFF
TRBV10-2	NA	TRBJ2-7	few	TGCGCCGCATGGGCTAGCGGGACAGGCGAGCAGTACTTC	CAAWASGTGEQYF